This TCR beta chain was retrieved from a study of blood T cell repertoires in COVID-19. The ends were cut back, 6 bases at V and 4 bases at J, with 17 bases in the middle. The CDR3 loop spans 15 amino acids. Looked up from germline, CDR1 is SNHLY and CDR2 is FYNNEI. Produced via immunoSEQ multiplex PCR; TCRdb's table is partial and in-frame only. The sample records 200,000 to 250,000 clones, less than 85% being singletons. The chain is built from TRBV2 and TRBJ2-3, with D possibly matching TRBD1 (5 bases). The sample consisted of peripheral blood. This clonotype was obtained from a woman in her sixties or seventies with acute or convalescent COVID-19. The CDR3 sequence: CASRWSPQVADTQYF. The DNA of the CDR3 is TGTGCCAGCAGGTGGTCCCCACAGGTGGCAGATACGCAGTATTTT.